Included here is one TCR beta chain sequence, with context. Its cognate antigen is unknown. Trimming took 5 bases from V and 3 from J, leaving 10 bases between them. The V gene's germline CDR1 is MNHNS and CDR2 SASEGT. The CDR3 has 14 residues. TCRdb ran MiXCR on the 5' RACE reads and lists one entry per CDR3 protein. Of about 920,000 distinct CDR3 sequences in the sample, roughly an eighth were seen once. This entry belongs to a study of identical twins. Study observations and caveats: Sequences that were beta out-of-frame showed weaker excess twin sharing. With monozygotic twins, out-of-frame TCR alpha sharing exceeded what models estimated.

This sample also appeared in a second study, on yellow fever vaccine responses in identical twins.

J is TRBJ1-4 and V is TRBV6-1; no clear D. This receptor was identified in a woman between 18 and 29 years old in good health. Sequences were obtained from PBMCs. The CDR3 bases are TGTGCCAGCAGTAAAAGTGGGGCTAATGAAAAACTGTTTTTT. Translation gives CASSKSGANEKLFF.